This T cell receptor (beta chain) appears in the sequencing data of a study of T cell changes during pregnancy in multiple sclerosis. TCRdb keeps only in-frame clones here, not all; method: immunoSEQ multiplex PCR. Of roughly 25,000 clones listed, roughly nine tenths are singletons. The J segment lost 6 bases and the V segment lost 0 bases, leaving 14 bases of the junction unmatched. Germline CDR1 SGHVS, CDR2 FNYEAQ. The CDR3 extends over 19 amino acids. This material consisted of CD8+ T cells from peripheral blood mononuclear cells, taken in the second trimester of pregnancy. This rearrangement joins TRBV7-6 to TRBJ2-2; TRBD2 matches 9 bases. This TCR derives from a female donor with multiple sclerosis, enrolled in a pregnancy study. The CDR3 loop is CASSLAQGGRAPGPGELFF. CDR3 nucleotides: TGTGCCAGCAGCTTAGCACAGGGCGGGAGGGCCCCGGGGCCCGGGGAGCTGTTTTTT.